This T cell receptor (beta chain) came from a study of beta chain features in type 1 diabetes. About this clone itself: Antigen specificity is unknown.

Findings and caveats of the study: Moderately but significantly shorter TCRB CDR3s were found in Type 1 diabetes patients in all four CD4+ subsets.

Investigators reverse transcribed all isolated RNA, so they sequenced expressed TCRB transcripts. Generated by immunoSEQ multiplex PCR, the TCRdb table keeps only in-frame clones and is missing some. The sample carries around 400,000 clones, roughly 12% recorded once. With 2 bases clipped from V and 2 bases from J, the junction kept 4 bases outside the gene matches. CDR1 and CDR2 from the germline V gene are SGHAT and FQDESV (reference sequence). The CDR3 sequence is 15 residues long. Sequencing used naive CD4+ T cells from blood. V gene TRBV11-1 combines with J gene TRBJ2-3; 7 nucleotides align to TRBD2. This receptor was identified in a man aged 18 to 29 in good health. This CDR3 reads CASSLSGDDTDTQYF. The CDR3 DNA is TGTGCCAGCAGCTTAAGCGGGGACGACACAGATACGCAGTATTTT.